Each of the 25 T cell receptor beta chains below was sequenced from the same sample in a study of esophageal squamous cell carcinoma under preoperative chemotherapy. Time point here: after preoperative PTX-NDP chemotherapy. MiXCR, applied by TCRdb to the PCR reads, yields one record per CDR3 protein. The top ten clones hold roughly 30% of a sample with about 18,000 distinct CDR3 sequences, around 46% of them seen once. This specimen was acquired from a patient given preoperative chemotherapy. Receptors were obtained from a human donor with esophageal squamous cell carcinoma. The donor label of this sample is uncertain.

This chain uses TRBV7-2 with TRBJ2-3, with TRBD2 as a possible D gene (6 bases). This CDR3 comprises 16 residues. V was clipped by 2 bases and J by 1 base, with 13 bases between them. Germline V CDR1 and CDR2: SGHTA, FQGNSA. The CDR3 is CASSLQRRGGTDTQYF. The CDR3 DNA reads as TGTGCCAGCAGCTTACAGCGGCGGGGAGGCACAGATACGCAGTATTTT.

The chain couples TRBV20-1 to TRBJ2-5; 7 bases align to TRBD2. The J call is in doubt because the DNA end fits TRBJ2-7 better. CDR3 size: 14 residues. The germline V gene has CDR1 DFQATT and CDR2 SNEGSKA (reference sequence). CDR3 sequence reads: CSARGTSLGGEQYF. CDR3 DNA sequence: TGCAGTGCTAGAGGGACTAGTCTGGGGGGCGAGCAGTACTTC.

This clonotype was counted only a few times. The chain combines TRBV5-4 with TRBJ2-1; TRBD2 might be the D (5 bases). Germline lookup yields CDR1 SGHNT and CDR2 YYREEE (reference sequence). The CDR3 is 11 residues long. Trimming removed 10 bases from V and 13 bases from J, with 18 bases in between. CDR3 nucleotides: TGTGCCCCCGGAACGGAGGAGACCCAGTTCTTC. Encoded protein: CAPGTEETQFF.

This clonotype has at least ten counts. V usage is TRBV11-2 and J usage is TRBJ2-2; D not resolved. Germline V gene sequence: CDR1 SGHAT, CDR2 FQNNGV. V lost 0 bases to trimming and J lost 2 bases, with 7 bases between them. CDR3 length: 15 amino acids. The CDR3 DNA is TGTGCCAGCAGCTTAGATACTGGTAACACCGGGGAGCTGTTTTTT. This gives the protein CASSLDTGNTGELFF.

This chain joins TRBV10-1 and TRBJ2-5; 10 bases align to TRBD2. The CDR3 contains 15 residues. Germline values: CDR1 WNHNN, CDR2 SYGVQD (reference sequence). Trimming cost V 11 bases and J 6 bases; bases outside gene matches: 15. This chain's CDR3 is CAEKGSGRASKTQYF. The CDR3 nucleotides read TGCGCCGAAAAGGGAAGCGGGAGGGCCAGTAAGACCCAGTACTTC.

On this clonotype: The CDR3 ends on some other residue instead of the conserved phenylalanine or tryptophan, so this is likely a read error. This chain links TRBV12-5 with TRBJ2-7, with D tentatively TRBD2 (6 bases). The CDR3 totals 16 residues. Deletions cut 2 bases from V and 1 base from J, with 15 bases between. Germline V lookup: CDR1 LGHNT, CDR2 FRNRAP. The DNA of the CDR3 is TGTGCTAGTGGTTTGTCTCTAGCGCCTTTATCCTACGAGCAGTACTTA. This translates into CASGLSLAPLSYEQYL.

This clonotype was detected a few times. This chain joins TRBV7-6 and TRBJ2-3; D call uncertain. This CDR3 spans 15 amino acids. Germline V gene lookup returns CDR1 SGHVS and CDR2 FNYEAQ. V lost 1 base, J lost 4 bases, and 12 bases lay in between. CDR3 nucleotide sequence: TGTGCCAGCAGCTTAGGTACCGAAGTAGCAGATACGCAGTATTTT. Amino acid sequence: CASSLGTEVADTQYF.

The V call is TRBV12-3 or TRBV12-4, the J call TRBJ2-2; 9 bases match TRBD2. The CDR3 length is 16 residues. V lost 5 bases, J lost 1 base, and 5 bases stayed unmatched. CDR3 region: CASSPMTSGNTGELFF. CDR3 DNA: TGTGCCAGCAGTCCGATGACTAGCGGGAACACCGGGGAGCTGTTTTTT.

This clonotype was seen a handful of times. The CDR3 bases are TGTGCCAGCAGCCCCTCTATTGGAGGAACGACTGAGCAGTACTTC. This translates into CASSPSIGGTTEQYF. The gene calls are TRBV7-3 and TRBJ2-1; perhaps TRBD2 as D (5 bases). The end of the DNA fits TRBJ2-7 better, so the J call may be wrong. The germline V gene has CDR1 SGHTA and CDR2 FQGTGA. The CDR3 is 15 amino acids.

This chain joins TRBV7-9 and TRBJ2-3; no firm D call. The CDR3 sequence is 15 residues long. The germline V and J ends were trimmed by 5 bases and 0 bases, with 12 bases remaining between them. Per the germline V gene, CDR1 is SEHNR and CDR2 is FQNEAQ (reference sequence). The CDR3 loop is CASSAGMASTDTQYF. In DNA, the CDR3 is TGTGCCAGCAGCGCCGGAATGGCTAGCACAGATACGCAGTATTTT. Full variable domain (rest looked up from reference TRBV7-9 and TRBJ2-3): DTGVSQNPRHKITKRGQNVTFRCDPISEHNRLYWYRQTLGQGPEFLTYFQNEAQLEKSRLLSDRFSAERPKGSFSTLEIQRTEQGDSAMYLCASSAGMASTDTQYFGPGTRLTVL.

The chain links TRBV6-5 to TRBJ2-7; 8 nucleotides agree with TRBD2. V lost 7 bases to trimming and J lost 0 bases; unmatched junction nucleotides: 20. This CDR3 comprises 19 residues. Germline values: CDR1 MNHEY, CDR2 SVGAGI. Written as DNA, the CDR3 is TGTGCCAGCACTTCCGTGGTCCGGGGGGGGAGAGGAAGCTCCTACGAGCAGTACTTC. Amino acid sequence: CASTSVVRGGRGSSYEQYF.

This clonotype turned up a few times. The chain joins TRBV11-3 to TRBJ2-5; 10 positions match TRBD2. The J segment lost 2 bases and the V segment lost 3 bases, leaving 6 bases of the junction unmatched. The germline V gene encodes CDR1 SGHNT and CDR2 YENEEA. The CDR3 extends over 16 amino acids. The CDR3 loop reads CASSFGLAGEQETQYF. The CDR3 nucleotides read TGTGCCAGCAGCTTCGGGCTAGCGGGGGAACAAGAGACCCAGTACTTC.

J is TRBJ1-6 and V is TRBV7-3; D unresolved. The length of the CDR3 is 12 residues. From germline, CDR1 is SGHTA and CDR2 FQGTGA. Trimming pared 3 bases from V and 9 bases from J, leaving 6 bases between. This CDR3 is CASSFIRSPLHF. CDR3 nucleotide sequence: TGTGCCAGCAGCTTTATCCGTTCACCCCTCCACTTT. The variable domain in full, with the rest retrieved from reference TRBV7-3 and TRBJ1-6, is GAGVSQTPSNKVTEKGKYVELRCDPISGHTALYWYRQSLGQGPEFLIYFQGTGAADDSGLPNDRFFAVRPEGSVSTLKIQRTERGDSAVYLCASSFIRSPLHFGNGTRLTVT.

This clonotype was seen a single time. The chain recombines TRBV6-1 with TRBJ2-1, with D tentatively TRBD2 (5 bases). The end of the DNA fits TRBJ2-5 better, so the J call may be wrong. Germline assignment: CDR1 MNHNS and CDR2 SASEGT. This CDR3 has 13 residues. CDR3 residues: CASSELAGKSQYF. CDR3 sequence (DNA): TGTGCCAGCAGTGAACTTGCCGGGAAGTCCCAGTACTTC.

The chain has TRBV7-2 and TRBJ2-1; D could derive from TRBD1 or TRBD2 (6 bases each). V dropped 1 base and J dropped 7 bases, with 17 bases sitting between them. Germline values: CDR1 SGHTA, CDR2 FQGNSA. This CDR3 is built from 16 residues. CDR3 nucleotide sequence: TGTGCCAGCAGCTTAGTTTGGGCTGGGGGGCCGAATGAGCAGTTCTTC. Protein product: CASSLVWAGGPNEQFF. Using reference TRBV7-2 and TRBJ2-1 for the parts outside the CDR3, the full variable domain is GAGVSQSPSNKVTEKGKDVELRCDPISGHTALYWYRQSLGQGLEFLIYFQGNSAPDKSGLPSDRFSAERTGGSVSTLTIQRTQQEDSAVYLCASSLVWAGGPNEQFFGPGTRLTVL.

This sequence joins TRBV6-1 and TRBJ2-2, with TRBD2 identical over 8 bases. The germline CDR1 and CDR2 sequences are MNHNS and SASEGT. After removal of 4 bases from V and 0 bases from J, the junction contained 1 base not matched to a gene. CDR3 length: 15 amino acids. The CDR3 nucleotides are TGTGCCAGCAGTGCGGGACTAGCGAACACCGGGGAGCTGTTTTTT. Translation: CASSAGLANTGELFF.

J is TRBJ2-1 and V is TRBV6-5; tentatively, D is TRBD2 (6 bases). The V gene lost 2 bases and the J gene lost 5 bases, with 19 bases spanning the gap. This CDR3 spans 17 amino acids. The germline V gene has CDR1 MNHEY and CDR2 SVGAGI. The CDR3 spells CASSYEVAGIIDNEQFF. The DNA for the CDR3 is TGTGCCAGCAGTTACGAGGTGGCGGGGATTATTGACAATGAGCAGTTCTTC.

This rearrangement joins TRBV19 to TRBJ2-1; D call uncertain. The germline V gene has CDR1 LNHDA and CDR2 SQIVND (reference sequence). This CDR3 has 16 amino acids. V shed 3 bases and J shed 10 bases, with 22 bases lying between them. CDR3 DNA sequence: TGTGCCAGTAGTATTATCGACTCCCCCTCAATCGGAGAGCAGTTCTTC. This gives the protein CASSIIDSPSIGEQFF.

The rearrangement links TRBV12-3 or TRBV12-4 to TRBJ2-4, with 7 bases aligning to TRBD1. Trimming removed 7 bases from V and 0 bases from J; junction bases left unmatched: 6. The CDR3 is made up of 15 amino acids. CDR3 DNA: TGTGCCAGCACCACAGGGGCCCTAGCCAAAAACATTCAGTACTTC. Its translation: CASTTGALAKNIQYF.

This clonotype was counted a few times. V gene TRBV7-6 combines with J gene TRBJ2-1, with TRBD1 as a possible D gene (5 bases). Trimming shortened V by 4 bases and J by 5 bases, and 12 bases separated the two germline ends. CDR1 is SGHVS and CDR2 is FNYEAQ in the germline V gene. The CDR3 extends over 14 amino acids. The CDR3 nucleotides read TGTGCCAGCAGCTCCCGGACATACAACAATGAGCAGTTCTTC. It codes for CASSSRTYNNEQFF.

This clonotype was found many times. The V and J genes are TRBV27 and TRBJ2-3, with 7 bases identical to TRBD1. Germline CDR1 and CDR2: MNHEY and SMNVEV (reference sequence). Unmatched junction bases numbered 10, after V lost 1 base and J lost 0 bases. The CDR3 loop spans 18 amino acids. The CDR3 DNA reads TGTGCCAGCAGTTTATACGACATAGGGGGCTCTAGCACAGATACGCAGTATTTT. Translated, it gives CASSLYDIGGSSTDTQYF.

With respect to this clonotype: The junction does not match germline at one end; this may be a read error. This chain links TRBV7-8 with TRBJ2-5, with 7 bases that match TRBD2. The CDR3 contains 14 residues. The V gene's germline CDR1 is SGHVS and CDR2 FQNEAQ. The CDR3 DNA reads TGTGCGGGCAGCTCGTCGACTAGCCAAGAGACCCAGTACTTT. It is translated as CAGSSSTSQETQYF.

This clonotype was seen ten or more times. The chain uses TRBV7-2 and TRBJ2-7; TRBD2 matches 12 bases. Germline assignment: CDR1 SGHTA and CDR2 FQGNSA. After removal of 5 bases from V and 4 bases from J, the junction contained 18 bases not matched to a gene. The CDR3 runs 19 residues. CDR3 coding DNA: TGTGCCAGCAGCCCGCCCCCGACTAGCGGGAGAAACGTGCGGTACGAGCAGTACTTC. Translation: CASSPPPTSGRNVRYEQYF.

The V and J genes are TRBV6-1 and TRBJ1-3; tentatively, D is TRBD1 (5 bases). Germline V lookup: CDR1 MNHNS, CDR2 SASEGT. V gave up 5 bases and J gave up 4 bases, with 18 bases separating them. This CDR3 spans 16 amino acids. The CDR3 DNA sequence: TGTGCCAGCAGTCCCGGGACCCCCGGGGAGGGAAACACCATATATTTT. It encodes CASSPGTPGEGNTIYF.

The chain uses TRBV7-2 and TRBJ2-3, with D possibly TRBD2 on 7 matching bases. V was shortened by 5 bases and J by 11 bases, with 23 bases between the two germline ends. The CDR3 sequence is 15 residues long. Per germline, CDR1 SGHTA and CDR2 FQGNSA. This CDR3 is CASSPTVGGGVEQYF. The CDR3 DNA sequence: TGTGCCAGCAGCCCTACCGTAGGAGGGGGGGTCGAGCAGTATTTT.